The 31 T cell receptor beta chains given below trace back to one sample, sequenced in a study of OX40 agonist ivuxolimab in advanced cancers. Libraries were prepared by immunoSEQ multiplex PCR; TCRdb keeps only in-frame clonotypes and omits some of them. Of around 76,000 clones listed, roughly nine tenths are singletons. Source: CD4+ or CD8+ T cells sorted from blood, taken in a trial of the OX40 agonist ivuxolimab. Receptors were obtained from an adult with an advanced solid tumor such as melanoma, head and neck, liver or kidney cancer.

This chain links TRBV5-1 with TRBJ1-2; a possible D gene is TRBD1 (6 bases). Germline CDR1 SGHRS, CDR2 YFSETQ. Trimming removed 4 bases from V and 4 bases from J, with 14 bases in between. CDR3 length equals 14 residues. CDR3 sequence reads: CASSLTGTFYGYTF. As DNA, the CDR3 is TGCGCCAGCAGCCTTACAGGGACTTTCTATGGCTACACCTTC.

The rearrangement links TRBV5-1 to TRBJ2-5, with D maybe TRBD2 (5 bases). The CDR3 contains 14 residues. Germline V gene data show CDR1 as SGHRS and CDR2 as YFSETQ. Trimming stripped 6 bases from V and 2 bases from J, with 14 bases between. The CDR3 loop reads CASMPRGQQETQYF. The CDR3 DNA is TGCGCCAGCATGCCGAGAGGGCAACAAGAGACCCAGTACTTC.

This chain uses TRBV6-5 with TRBJ1-6; D not resolved. V lost 6 bases and J 7 bases, leaving 7 bases between the germline ends. Germline V gene data show CDR1 as MNHEY and CDR2 as SVGAGI. This CDR3 contains 12 residues. In DNA form, the CDR3 reads TGTGCCAGCAGGGTCAGCAATTCACCCCTCCACTTT. Translated, it gives CASRVSNSPLHF.

V usage is TRBV19 and J usage is TRBJ1-6, with D unclear. Germline CDR1 LNHDA, CDR2 SQIVND (reference sequence). V was trimmed by 7 bases and J by 8 bases, leaving 12 bases between them. The CDR3 covers 13 residues. The CDR3 reads CASNERKDSPLHF. The CDR3 bases are TGTGCCAGTAATGAGAGAAAGGATTCACCCCTCCACTTT. Supplemented by reference TRBV19 and TRBJ1-6, the full variable domain reads DGGITQSPKYLFRKEGQNVTLSCEQNLNHDAMYWYRQDPGQGLRLIYYSQIVNDFQKGDIAEGYSVSREKKESFPLTVTSAQKNPTAFYLCASNERKDSPLHFGNGTRLTVT.

The chain recombines TRBV9 with TRBJ1-5; TRBD1 agrees at 9 bases. Germline-derived CDR1 and CDR2 are SGDLS and YYNGEE. V dropped 4 bases and J dropped 6; count of bases not matched to a gene: 8. The CDR3 length is 15 residues. The CDR3 sequence: CASSLGQGDGQPQHF. CDR3 bases: TGTGCCAGCAGCCTGGGACAGGGTGACGGTCAGCCCCAGCATTTT.

Note on this clone: The same CDR3 can be traced to other DNA sequences in this sample. V and J are TRBV7-2 and TRBJ1-6, with D perhaps TRBD1 (5 bases). V lost 2 bases to trimming and J lost 10 bases, with 9 bases between them. This CDR3 region has 13 residues. CDR1 is SGHTA, CDR2 FQGNSA, per germline. CDR3 residues: CASSLQGSSPLHF. The DNA of the CDR3 is TGTGCCAGCAGCTTACAGGGATCATCACCCCTCCACTTT. The complete variable domain, with remaining parts taken from reference TRBV7-2 and TRBJ1-6, reads GAGVSQSPSNKVTEKGKDVELRCDPISGHTALYWYRQSLGQGLEFLIYFQGNSAPDKSGLPSDRFSAERTGGSVSTLTIQRTQQEDSAVYLCASSLQGSSPLHFGNGTRLTVT.

This chain links TRBV19 with TRBJ2-2; 10 nucleotides align to TRBD2. After removal of 8 bases from V and 3 bases from J, the junction contained 12 bases not matched to a gene. Germline V gene data show CDR1 as LNHDA and CDR2 as SQIVND (reference sequence). The CDR3 sequence is 17 residues long. CDR3 amino acids: CASQGLAASKYTGELFF. The DNA of the CDR3 is TGTGCCAGTCAAGGACTAGCGGCCTCGAAGTACACCGGGGAGCTGTTTTTT.

This chain uses TRBV7-9 with TRBJ1-2, with 8 bases matching TRBD1. CDR3 size: 17 residues. The germline V gene encodes CDR1 SEHNR and CDR2 FQNEAQ (reference sequence). V shed 1 base and J 2 bases; nucleotides not matched to a gene: 9. Here the CDR3 reads CASSLGDGQGLNYGYTF. The DNA of the CDR3 is TGTGCCAGCAGCTTAGGGGATGGACAGGGCCTCAACTATGGCTACACCTTC.

DNA of the CDR3: TGTGCCAGCAGCGCCAGTAATTCACCCCTCCACTTT. Protein: CASSASNSPLHF. V usage is TRBV9 and J usage is TRBJ1-6, with D hard to call. Germline CDR1 reads SGDLS; CDR2 reads YYNGEE. Trimming took off 3 bases at V and 6 bases at J, with 4 bases between the two ends. The CDR3 length is 12 residues.

The rearrangement uses TRBV20-1 and TRBJ1-6; D unclear. Germline V gene lookup returns CDR1 DFQATT and CDR2 SNEGSKA (reference sequence). V dropped 0 bases and J dropped 11 bases, with 5 bases sitting between them. The CDR3 loop spans 11 amino acids. The CDR3 sequence is CSARDRAPLHF. The CDR3 DNA reads as TGCAGTGCTAGAGATCGGGCACCCCTCCACTTT.

The V gene is TRBV19, the J gene TRBJ2-1, with D unresolved. The V gene's germline CDR1 is LNHDA and CDR2 SQIVND (reference sequence). Trimming removed 7 bases at V and 0 bases at J, with 7 bases between. The CDR3 totals 13 residues. The DNA for the CDR3 is TGTGCCAGTAAAGACCTCTCCTACAATGAGCAGTTCTTC. Residues: CASKDLSYNEQFF.

The chain combines TRBV19 with TRBJ1-1; D gene unclear. This CDR3 comprises 15 residues. In germline, CDR1 is LNHDA, CDR2 SQIVND (reference sequence). Trimming stripped 3 bases from V and 8 bases from J, with 19 bases between. CDR3 sequence (DNA): TGTGCCAGTAGTATCCCTACCAGCGCCGTGGGGGAAGCTTTCTTT. It yields the protein CASSIPTSAVGEAFF.

This chain connects TRBV5-6 to TRBJ1-2; TRBD1 aligns across 10 bases. The V gene end was trimmed by 3 bases and the J gene end by 12 bases; junction bases not matched to a gene: 5. The CDR3 sequence is 12 residues long. CDR1 and CDR2 (germline): SGHDT, YYEEEE. The CDR3 bases are TGTGCCAGCAGCTCGGACAGGGGGTCAGACACCTTC. Translating it yields CASSSDRGSDTF.

The genes are TRBV28 and TRBJ2-7; 8 bases fit TRBD1. J lost 4 bases, V lost 3 bases, and 8 bases had no gene match. CDR3 length: 15 amino acids. CDR1 is MDHEN and CDR2 is SYDVKM in the germline V gene. Written as DNA, the CDR3 is TGTGCCAGCAGTTTGGACAGGGTACGAGAATACGAGCAGTACTTC. Residues: CASSLDRVREYEQYF.

This chain uses TRBV15 with TRBJ2-7, with 9 bases identical to TRBD1. Germline CDR1 reads LNHNV; CDR2 reads YYDKDF (reference sequence). This CDR3 comprises 15 residues. V lost 6 bases, J lost 1 base, and 7 bases stayed unmatched. DNA of the CDR3: TGTGCCACCAGTTCGCGAGACAGGGGGTCCTACGAGCAGTACTTC. Encoded protein: CATSSRDRGSYEQYF.

The V gene is TRBV19, the J gene TRBJ1-5; 7 bases agree with TRBD1. With V trimmed by 6 bases and J by 7 bases, 6 bases remained unmatched. Germline CDR1 and CDR2: LNHDA and SQIVND (reference sequence). The CDR3 has 13 residues. CDR3: CASRGTEAQPQHF. The CDR3 nucleotides are TGTGCCAGTAGGGGGACAGAAGCACAGCCCCAGCATTTT.

The chain recombines TRBV6-4 with TRBJ2-1; TRBD2 aligns across 7 bases. Germline V gene lookup returns CDR1 MRHNA and CDR2 SNTAGT. Trimming removed 2 bases from V and 10 bases from J; junction bases left unmatched: 8. This CDR3 is built from 14 residues. CDR3 coding DNA: TGTGCCAGCAGTGACCAGTTGGGGCGGGGGGAGCAGTTCTTC. It codes for CASSDQLGRGEQFF.

The chain has TRBV12-5 and TRBJ1-1; tentatively, D is TRBD1 (5 bases). CDR1 is LGHNT, CDR2 FRNRAP, per germline. The CDR3 extends over 14 amino acids. V was clipped by 8 bases and J by 3 bases, with 16 bases between them. The CDR3 nucleotides are TGTGCTAGTCGACGAGGAGGGGTGGACACTGAAGCTTTCTTT. This sequence encodes CASRRGGVDTEAFF.

The CDR3 sequence: CAIGAVEAFF. The DNA of the CDR3 is TGTGCCATTGGGGCGGTTGAAGCTTTCTTT. The V call is TRBV28, the J call TRBJ1-1; possibly TRBD1 for D (5 bases). Trimming removed 10 bases at V and 7 bases at J, with 10 bases between. The CDR3 sequence is 10 residues long. The germline V gene has CDR1 MDHEN and CDR2 SYDVKM. The entire variable domain, with the rest obtained from reference TRBV28 and TRBJ1-1, is as follows: DVKVTQSSRYLVKRTGEKVFLECVQDMDHENMFWYRQDPGLGLRLIYFSYDVKMKEKGDIPEGYSVSREKKERFSLILESASTNQTSMYLCAIGAVEAFFGQGTRLTVV.

This rearrangement joins TRBV1 to TRBJ2-7. TRBV1 is a documented pseudogene. The CDR3 totals 13 residues. Here the CDR3 reads CTSSQVFHYEQYF. CDR3 DNA sequence: TGCACCAGCAGCCAAGTATTCCACTACGAGCAGTACTTC.

The chain is built from TRBV5-1 and TRBJ1-4, with 8 bases identical to TRBD1. CDR1 SGHRS and CDR2 YFSETQ come from the germline V gene. V lost 0 bases, J lost 8 bases, and 6 bases stayed unmatched. This CDR3 contains 15 residues. The CDR3, as DNA: TGCGCCAGCAGCTTGGGAGGACAGGGTCAAGAAAAACTGTTTTTT. The encoded protein is CASSLGGQGQEKLFF. The full variable domain, rest sourced from reference TRBV5-1 and TRBJ1-4, is KAGVTQTPRYLIKTRGQQVTLSCSPISGHRSVSWYQQTPGQGLQFLFEYFSETQRNKGNFPGRFSGRQFSNSRSEMNVSTLELGDSALYLCASSLGGQGQEKLFFGSGTQLSVL.

The V and J genes are TRBV6-5 and TRBJ2-1; 8 bases are shared with TRBD1. V lost 0 bases, J lost 7 bases, and 8 bases stayed unmatched. Germline CDR1 is MNHEY and CDR2 is SVGAGI. The CDR3 covers 16 residues. The CDR3: CASSYSTPGGMNEQFF. DNA of the CDR3: TGTGCCAGCAGTTACTCGACTCCAGGGGGCATGAATGAGCAGTTCTTC.

This rearrangement joins TRBV6-7 to TRBJ2-7; possibly TRBD2 for D (5 bases). TRBV6-7 qualifies as an ORF whose function is uncertain. CDR3 length equals 15 residues. V lost 2 bases and J lost 3, with 14 bases in between. The CDR3 DNA follows: TGTGCCAGCAGTTACAGGCCAGGTGGACTCTACGAGCAGTACTTC. Its translation is CASSYRPGGLYEQYF.

This clone was observed a handful of times. V usage is TRBV20-1 and J usage is TRBJ2-7; 8 nucleotides agree with TRBD1. Looked up from germline, CDR1 is DFQATT and CDR2 is SNEGSKA (reference sequence). V was clipped by 6 bases and J by 6 bases; unmatched bases: 4. The CDR3 covers 11 residues. For the CDR3, the DNA is TGCAGTGCCACAGACAGGGGCGAGCAGTACTTC. This translates into CSATDRGEQYF.

CDR3 DNA sequence: TGTGCCAGCAGCCTCCGGGACGGAAAAGAGACCCAGTACTTC. This encodes CASSLRDGKETQYF. The rearrangement uses TRBV5-4 and TRBJ2-5; tentatively, D is TRBD1 or TRBD2 (5 bases each). The V gene's germline CDR1 is SGHNT and CDR2 YYREEE (reference sequence). The CDR3 covers 14 residues. Trimming removed 4 bases at V and 3 bases at J, with 13 bases between. The full variable domain, in which reference TRBV5-4 and TRBJ2-5 provide the parts outside the CDR3, is ETGVTQSPTHLIKTRGQQVTLRCSSQSGHNTVSWYQQALGQGPQFIFQYYREEENGRGNFPPRFSGLQFPNYSSELNVNALELDDSALYLCASSLRDGKETQYFGPGTRLLVL.

The chain carries TRBV9 and TRBJ2-3; unclear D gene. In germline, CDR1 is SGDLS, CDR2 YYNGEE. Trimming removed 0 bases from V and 0 bases from J, with 5 bases in between. The CDR3 consists of 14 residues. The CDR3 nucleotides are TGTGCCAGCAGCGTAGAGGGAAGCACAGATACGCAGTATTTT. This encodes CASSVEGSTDTQYF.

The genes are TRBV4-1 and TRBJ1-1; 7 bases agree with TRBD1. The germline CDR1 and CDR2 sequences are MGHRA and YSYEKL. The CDR3 totals 18 residues. V trimming: 0 bases; J trimming: 5 bases; junction bases outside the gene matches: 15. CDR3 residues: CASSQDSGQVNRRTEAFF. The CDR3, as DNA: TGCGCCAGCAGCCAAGATTCCGGACAGGTAAACAGGAGGACTGAAGCTTTCTTT.

This clone showed up just a few times. J is TRBJ1-2 and V is TRBV4-2, with 9 bases identical to TRBD1. The V and J ends lost 10 bases and 3 bases, in that order; junction bases with no gene match: 3. From germline, CDR1 is LGHNA and CDR2 YNFKEQ. The CDR3 sequence is 12 residues long. This CDR3 is CATGQGDYGYTF. CDR3 DNA: TGTGCCACGGGACAGGGTGACTATGGCTACACCTTC.

This clone was recorded only once. This sequence joins TRBV7-9 and TRBJ2-7; 13 bases map to TRBD2. With V trimmed by 3 bases and J by 1 base, 0 bases remained unmatched. The CDR3 contains 15 residues. CDR1 is SEHNR, CDR2 FQNEAQ, per germline (reference sequence). The CDR3 coding sequence is TGTGCCAGCAGCTTGACTAGCGGGGGGTCCTACGAGCAGTACTTC. Its protein is CASSLTSGGSYEQYF. Variable domain in full (rest from reference TRBV7-9 and TRBJ2-7): DTGVSQNPRHKITKRGQNVTFRCDPISEHNRLYWYRQTLGQGPEFLTYFQNEAQLEKSRLLSDRFSAERPKGSFSTLEIQRTEQGDSAMYLCASSLTSGGSYEQYFGPGTRLTVT.

The rearrangement uses TRBV5-1 and TRBJ1-1; the match to TRBD1 covers 7 bases. V was clipped by 4 bases and J by 10 bases; unmatched bases: 13. Germline V CDR1 and CDR2: SGHRS, YFSETQ. The CDR3 sequence is 14 residues long. CDR3 loop: CASSPGDRQNLAFF. DNA of the CDR3: TGCGCCAGCAGCCCGGGGGACAGACAGAATTTAGCTTTCTTT. Supplemented by reference TRBV5-1 and TRBJ1-1, the full variable domain reads KAGVTQTPRYLIKTRGQQVTLSCSPISGHRSVSWYQQTPGQGLQFLFEYFSETQRNKGNFPGRFSGRQFSNSRSEMNVSTLELGDSALYLCASSPGDRQNLAFFGQGTRLTVV.

The chain's CDR3 is CASSVGGSGRGLLGEQFF. CDR3 sequence (DNA): TGTGCCAGCAGCGTAGGTGGAAGCGGGAGAGGCTTGCTCGGTGAGCAGTTCTTC. The J gene is TRBJ2-1, the V gene TRBV9, with TRBD2 matching over 8 bases. Germline V CDR1 and CDR2: SGDLS, YYNGEE. V gave up 0 bases and J gave up 9 bases; unmatched junction bases: 17. The CDR3 consists of 18 residues.